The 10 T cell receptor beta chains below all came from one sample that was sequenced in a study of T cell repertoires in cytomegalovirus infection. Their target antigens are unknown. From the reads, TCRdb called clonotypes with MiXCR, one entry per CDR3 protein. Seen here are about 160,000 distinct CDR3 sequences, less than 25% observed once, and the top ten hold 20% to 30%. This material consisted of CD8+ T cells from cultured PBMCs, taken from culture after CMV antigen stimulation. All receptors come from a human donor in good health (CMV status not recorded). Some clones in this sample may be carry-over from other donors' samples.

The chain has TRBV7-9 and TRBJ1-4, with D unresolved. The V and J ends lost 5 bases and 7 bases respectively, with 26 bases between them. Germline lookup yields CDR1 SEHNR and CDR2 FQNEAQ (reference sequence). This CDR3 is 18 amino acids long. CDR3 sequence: CASSPPVPKERESEKLFF. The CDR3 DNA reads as TGTGCCAGCAGCCCCCCGGTTCCCAAGGAAAGGGAAAGTGAAAAACTGTTTTTT.

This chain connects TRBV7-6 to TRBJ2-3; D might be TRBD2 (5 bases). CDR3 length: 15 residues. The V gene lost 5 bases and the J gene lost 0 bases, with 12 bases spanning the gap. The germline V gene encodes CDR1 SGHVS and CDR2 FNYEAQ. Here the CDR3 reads CASSRRLKSTDTQYF. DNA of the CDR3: TGTGCCAGCAGCCGGAGACTAAAGAGCACAGATACGCAGTATTTT.

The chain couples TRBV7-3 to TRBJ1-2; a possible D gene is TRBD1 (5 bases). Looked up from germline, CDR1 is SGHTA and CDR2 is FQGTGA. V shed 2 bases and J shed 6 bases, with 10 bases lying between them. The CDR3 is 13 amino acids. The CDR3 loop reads CASSLFPGDGYTF. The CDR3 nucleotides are TGTGCCAGCAGCTTATTCCCGGGGGATGGCTACACCTTC.

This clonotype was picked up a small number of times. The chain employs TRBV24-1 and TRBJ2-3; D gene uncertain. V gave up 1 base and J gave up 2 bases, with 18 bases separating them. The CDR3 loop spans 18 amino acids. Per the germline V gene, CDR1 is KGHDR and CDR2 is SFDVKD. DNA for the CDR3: TGTGCCACCAGTGATTTAGGTGCGGACGGCACCACCACAGATACGCAGTATTTT. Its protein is CATSDLGADGTTTDTQYF.

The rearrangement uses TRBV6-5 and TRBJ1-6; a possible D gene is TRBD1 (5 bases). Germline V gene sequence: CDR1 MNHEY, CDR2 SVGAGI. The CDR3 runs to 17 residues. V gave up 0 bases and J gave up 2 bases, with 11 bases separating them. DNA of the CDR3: TGTGCCAGCAGTTACTCAGGGGTTTGGACCTATAATTCACCCCTCCACTTT. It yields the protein CASSYSGVWTYNSPLHF.

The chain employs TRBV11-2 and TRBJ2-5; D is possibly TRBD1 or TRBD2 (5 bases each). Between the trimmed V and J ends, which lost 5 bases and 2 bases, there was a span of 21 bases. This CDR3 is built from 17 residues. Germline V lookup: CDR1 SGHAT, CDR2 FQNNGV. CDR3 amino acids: CASSPRLLGRYQETQYF. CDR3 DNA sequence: TGTGCCAGCAGCCCTAGACTCTTGGGACGGTATCAAGAGACCCAGTACTTC.

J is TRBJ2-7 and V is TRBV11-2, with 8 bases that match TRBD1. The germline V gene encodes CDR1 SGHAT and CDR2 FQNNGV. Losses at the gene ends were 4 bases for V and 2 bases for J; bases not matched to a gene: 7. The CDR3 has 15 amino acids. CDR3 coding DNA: TGTGCCAGCAGCTCGGACAGGGTGAGGACCTACGAGCAGTACTTC. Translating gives CASSSDRVRTYEQYF.

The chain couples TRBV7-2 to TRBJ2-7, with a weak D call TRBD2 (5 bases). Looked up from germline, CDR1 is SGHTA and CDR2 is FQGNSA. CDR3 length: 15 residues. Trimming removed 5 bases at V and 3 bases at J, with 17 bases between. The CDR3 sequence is CASSPAGLGNYEQYF. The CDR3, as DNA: TGTGCCAGCAGCCCGGCCGGACTGGGAAACTACGAGCAGTACTTC.

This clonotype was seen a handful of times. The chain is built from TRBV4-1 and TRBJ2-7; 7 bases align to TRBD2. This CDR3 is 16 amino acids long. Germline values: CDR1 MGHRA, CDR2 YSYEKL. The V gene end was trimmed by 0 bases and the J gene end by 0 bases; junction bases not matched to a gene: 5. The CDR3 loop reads CASSQEAPSGSYEQYF. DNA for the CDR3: TGCGCCAGCAGCCAAGAGGCGCCTAGCGGCTCCTACGAGCAGTACTTC.

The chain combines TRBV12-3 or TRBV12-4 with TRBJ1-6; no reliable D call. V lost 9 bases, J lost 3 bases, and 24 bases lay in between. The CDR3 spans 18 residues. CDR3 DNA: TGTGCCAGTTCTTTGGGCCGAAGCGGGTTCAACTATAATTCACCCCTCCACTTT. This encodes CASSLGRSGFNYNSPLHF.